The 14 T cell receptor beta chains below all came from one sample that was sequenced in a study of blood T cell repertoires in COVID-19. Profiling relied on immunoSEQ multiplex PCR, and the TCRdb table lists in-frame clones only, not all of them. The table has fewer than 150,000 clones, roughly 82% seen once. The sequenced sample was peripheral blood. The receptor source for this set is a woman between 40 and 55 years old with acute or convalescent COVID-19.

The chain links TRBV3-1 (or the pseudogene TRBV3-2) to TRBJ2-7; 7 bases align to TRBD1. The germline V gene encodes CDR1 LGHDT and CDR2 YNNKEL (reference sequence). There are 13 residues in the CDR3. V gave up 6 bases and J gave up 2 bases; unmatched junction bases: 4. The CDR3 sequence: CASSRDSPYEQYF. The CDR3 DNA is TGTGCCAGCAGTAGGGACAGTCCCTACGAGCAGTACTTC.

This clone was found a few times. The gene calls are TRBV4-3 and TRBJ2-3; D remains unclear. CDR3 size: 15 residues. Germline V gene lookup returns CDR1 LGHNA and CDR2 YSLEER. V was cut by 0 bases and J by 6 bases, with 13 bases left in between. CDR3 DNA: TGCGCCAGCAGCCAAGATATGACGGAGAGGGATACGCAGTATTTT. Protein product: CASSQDMTERDTQYF.

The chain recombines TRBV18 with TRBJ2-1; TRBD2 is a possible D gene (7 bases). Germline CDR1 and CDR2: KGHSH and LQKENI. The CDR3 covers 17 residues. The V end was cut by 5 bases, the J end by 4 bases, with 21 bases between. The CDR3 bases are TGTGCCAGCTCAGCTACTCAGACGGGGGGCCCTTACAATGAGCAGTTCTTC. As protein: CASSATQTGGPYNEQFF.

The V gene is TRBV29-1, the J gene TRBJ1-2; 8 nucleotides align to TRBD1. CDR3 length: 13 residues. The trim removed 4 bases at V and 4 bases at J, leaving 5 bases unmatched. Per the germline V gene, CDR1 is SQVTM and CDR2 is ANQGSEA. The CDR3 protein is CSVGEGQGYGYTF. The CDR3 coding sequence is TGCAGCGTTGGTGAAGGACAGGGCTATGGCTACACCTTC.

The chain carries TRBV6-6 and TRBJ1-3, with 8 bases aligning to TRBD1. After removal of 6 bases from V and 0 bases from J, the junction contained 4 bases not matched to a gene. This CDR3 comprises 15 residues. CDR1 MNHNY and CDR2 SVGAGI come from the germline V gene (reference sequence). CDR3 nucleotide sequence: TGTGCCAGCAGCCCGGACAGGGTCTCTGGAAACACCATATATTTT. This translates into CASSPDRVSGNTIYF.

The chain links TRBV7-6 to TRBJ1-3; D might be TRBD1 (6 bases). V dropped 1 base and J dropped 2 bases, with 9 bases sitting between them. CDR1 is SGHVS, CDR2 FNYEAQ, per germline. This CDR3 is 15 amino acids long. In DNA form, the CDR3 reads TGTGCCAGCAGCTTAGGGACAGTAGCTGGAAACACCATATATTTT. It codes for CASSLGTVAGNTIYF.

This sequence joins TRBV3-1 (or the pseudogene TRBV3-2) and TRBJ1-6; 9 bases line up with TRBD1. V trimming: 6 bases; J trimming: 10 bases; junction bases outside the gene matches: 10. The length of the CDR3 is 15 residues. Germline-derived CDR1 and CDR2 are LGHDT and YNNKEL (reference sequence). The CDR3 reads CASSNEDRGGSPLHF. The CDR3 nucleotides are TGTGCCAGCAGTAATGAGGACAGGGGAGGCTCACCCCTCCACTTT.

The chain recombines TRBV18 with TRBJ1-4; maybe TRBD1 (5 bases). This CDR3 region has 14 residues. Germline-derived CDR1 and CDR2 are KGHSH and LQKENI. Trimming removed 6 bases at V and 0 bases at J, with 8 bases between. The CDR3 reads CASSRTSTNEKLFF. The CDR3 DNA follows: TGTGCCAGCTCGAGGACATCAACTAATGAAAAACTGTTTTTT.

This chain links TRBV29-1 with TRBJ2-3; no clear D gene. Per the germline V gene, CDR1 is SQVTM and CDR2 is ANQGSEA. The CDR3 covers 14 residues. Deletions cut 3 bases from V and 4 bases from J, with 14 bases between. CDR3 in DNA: TGCAGCGTTGATCATGGGCTTTTACCAGATACGCAGTATTTT. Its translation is CSVDHGLLPDTQYF.

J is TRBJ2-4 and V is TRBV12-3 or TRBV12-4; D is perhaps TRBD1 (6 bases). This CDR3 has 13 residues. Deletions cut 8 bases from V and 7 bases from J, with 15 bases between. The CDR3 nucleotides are TGTGCCAGCCTTCGGGACACTGGCAACATTCAGTACTTC. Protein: CASLRDTGNIQYF.

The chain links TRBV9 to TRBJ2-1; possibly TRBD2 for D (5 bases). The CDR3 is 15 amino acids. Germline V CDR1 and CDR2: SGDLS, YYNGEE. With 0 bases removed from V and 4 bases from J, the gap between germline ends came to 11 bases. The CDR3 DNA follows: TGTGCCAGCAGCGTAGGGACTTTTTTGTACAATGAGCAGTTCTTC. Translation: CASSVGTFLYNEQFF.

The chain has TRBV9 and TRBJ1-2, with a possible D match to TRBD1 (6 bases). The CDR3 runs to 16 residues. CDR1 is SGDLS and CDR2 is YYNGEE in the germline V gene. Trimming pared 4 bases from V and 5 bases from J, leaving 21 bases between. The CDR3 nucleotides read TGTGCCAGCAGCTTTACGGCCAGGGAGGGGGGTTATGGCTACACCTTC. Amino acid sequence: CASSFTAREGGYGYTF.

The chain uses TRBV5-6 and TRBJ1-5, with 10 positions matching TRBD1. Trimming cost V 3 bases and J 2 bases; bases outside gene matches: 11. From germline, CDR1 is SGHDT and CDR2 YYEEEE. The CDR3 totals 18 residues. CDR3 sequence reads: CASSSRLTGGQGNQPQHF. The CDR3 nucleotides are TGTGCCAGCAGCTCGCGATTGACAGGGGGCCAGGGCAATCAGCCCCAGCATTTT.

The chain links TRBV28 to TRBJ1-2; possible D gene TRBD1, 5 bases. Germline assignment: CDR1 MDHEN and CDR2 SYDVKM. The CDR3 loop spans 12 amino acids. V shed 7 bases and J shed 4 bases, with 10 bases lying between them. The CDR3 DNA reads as TGTGCCAGCAACACAGGACCCTATGGCTACACCTTC. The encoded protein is CASNTGPYGYTF.